A single sample is the source of the 22 T cell receptor beta chains below, sequenced in a study of blood T cell repertoires in COVID-19. Clones were read by immunoSEQ multiplex PCR, and TCRdb kept only the in-frame ones, dropping some. This table has about 48,000 clones, about 86% appearing once. The sequencing sample was made of peripheral blood. The source is a human donor in a cohort sampled during active COVID-19.

CDR3 region: CASSNVLATNTDTQYF. In DNA form, the CDR3 reads TGTGCCAGTAGCAATGTTCTAGCGACCAACACAGATACGCAGTATTTT. V usage is TRBV19 and J usage is TRBJ2-3; tentative D call: TRBD2 (6 bases). The V gene lost 6 bases and the J gene lost 2 bases, with 18 bases spanning the gap. This CDR3 is built from 16 residues. Germline CDR1 LNHDA, CDR2 SQIVND (reference sequence). Looking up the rest from reference TRBV19 and TRBJ2-3 gives the full variable domain: DGGITQSPKYLFRKEGQNVTLSCEQNLNHDAMYWYRQDPGQGLRLIYYSQIVNDFQKGDIAEGYSVSREKKESFPLTVTSAQKNPTAFYLCASSNVLATNTDTQYFGPGTRLTVL.

The rearrangement uses TRBV24-1 and TRBJ1-5, with no clear D. This CDR3 is 13 amino acids long. Germline V CDR1 and CDR2: KGHDR, SFDVKD. V was clipped by 9 bases and J by 0 bases, with 8 bases between them. The CDR3 region has the DNA TGTGCCACCGGGCAGGATAGCAATCAGCCCCAGCATTTT. Translation gives CATGQDSNQPQHF.

The chain joins TRBV9 to TRBJ1-1; D gene ambiguous. CDR3 length: 17 residues. Germline V gene data show CDR1 as SGDLS and CDR2 as YYNGEE. Trimming pared 0 bases from V and 1 base from J, leaving 16 bases between. This chain's CDR3 is CASSVVKAGRWNTEAFF. The CDR3 bases are TGTGCCAGCAGCGTAGTTAAGGCAGGCCGATGGAACACTGAAGCTTTCTTT.

The chain combines TRBV2 with TRBJ2-3; 9 bases are a match to TRBD2. Germline V gene data show CDR1 as SNHLY and CDR2 as FYNNEI. The CDR3 runs 16 residues. J lost 0 bases, V lost 6 bases, and 7 bases had no gene match. CDR3 in amino acids: CASSKSSGASTDTQYF. The CDR3 bases are TGTGCCAGCAGCAAATCTAGCGGGGCTAGCACAGATACGCAGTATTTT.

The genes are TRBV10-3 and TRBJ1-2; 8 bases match TRBD1. The V gene's germline CDR1 is ENHRY and CDR2 SYGVKD. CDR3 length: 14 residues. Trimming at V came to 6 bases and at J to 3 bases, leaving 6 bases not matched to a gene. CDR3 coding DNA: TGTGCCATCAGGACAGGGGAGCAATACTATGGCTACACCTTC. It codes for CAIRTGEQYYGYTF.

V is TRBV5-1 and J is TRBJ2-7; 7 bases agree with TRBD1. Germline assignment: CDR1 SGHRS and CDR2 YFSETQ. The ends lost 2 bases at V and 2 bases at J; junction bases unmatched: 4. The CDR3 is 14 amino acids. CDR3 sequence (DNA): TGCGCCAGCAGCTTCTATCAGGGGGCCTACGAGCAGTACTTC. It codes for CASSFYQGAYEQYF.

This clone was counted at least ten times. The rearrangement joins TRBV7-8 to TRBJ1-5; 7 bases map to TRBD1. CDR3 size: 15 residues. V dropped 1 base and J dropped 5; count of bases not matched to a gene: 5. Germline V gives CDR1 SGHVS, CDR2 FQNEAQ. DNA for the CDR3: TGTGCCAGCAGCTTAGGCGGAGGGGGCCATCAGCCCCAGCATTTT. Amino acid sequence: CASSLGGGGHQPQHF.

This sequence joins TRBV5-1 and TRBJ1-6, with 7 bases that match TRBD1. The CDR3 runs 14 residues. Germline V gene sequence: CDR1 SGHRS, CDR2 YFSETQ. The trim removed 4 bases at V and 10 bases at J, leaving 8 bases unmatched. CDR3 nucleotides: TGCGCCAGCAGCGAGGGGACAGTAAAGTCACCCCTCCACTTT. Encoded protein: CASSEGTVKSPLHF.

This clone was recorded only once. V gene TRBV7-3 combines with J gene TRBJ2-2, with D unresolved. The length of the CDR3 is 13 residues. Trimming removed 5 bases at V and 8 bases at J, with 12 bases between. Germline CDR1 is SGHTA and CDR2 is FQGTGA. The CDR3 nucleotides are TGTGCCAGCAGCCCCAACGTCGGGGGGGAGCTGTTTTTT. As protein: CASSPNVGGELFF.

The rearrangement links TRBV7-9 to TRBJ2-3; 7 bases agree with TRBD1. The CDR3 spans 15 residues. The germline CDR1 and CDR2 sequences are SEHNR and FQNEAQ (reference sequence). The J segment lost 2 bases and the V segment lost 4 bases, leaving 6 bases of the junction unmatched. For the CDR3, the DNA is TGTGCCAGCAGCTGGGGACAGCCATACACAGATACGCAGTATTTT. Protein sequence: CASSWGQPYTDTQYF.

The chain carries TRBV7-2 and TRBJ2-5; perhaps TRBD2 as D (5 bases). Trimming removed 5 bases from V and 5 bases from J, with 9 bases in between. Germline CDR1 is SGHTA and CDR2 is FQGNSA. The CDR3 spans 12 residues. The CDR3 nucleotides are TGTGCCAGCAGCAGGACGGGGGAGACCCAGTACTTC. Translated, it gives CASSRTGETQYF.

The chain employs TRBV2 and TRBJ1-1; D ambiguous. The germline CDR1 and CDR2 sequences are SNHLY and FYNNEI. The germline V and J ends were trimmed by 3 bases and 5 bases, with 10 bases remaining between them. CDR3 length: 13 residues. This CDR3 reads CASSEGWETEAFF. In nucleotides, the CDR3 is TGTGCCAGCAGTGAGGGCTGGGAGACTGAAGCTTTCTTT.

The chain employs TRBV11-2 and TRBJ2-3; maybe TRBD2 (7 bases). Germline CDR1 is SGHAT and CDR2 is FQNNGV. The CDR3 spans 19 residues. Trimming left V 4 bases short and J 7 bases short, with 30 bases between. The CDR3 region has the DNA TGTGCCAGCAGCTCCTCCCAGAGGCCTGGGGGGGCACAGAGGTATACGCAGTATTTT. It is translated as CASSSSQRPGGAQRYTQYF.

This sequence joins TRBV30 and TRBJ1-2; the D gene is possibly TRBD1 (5 bases). V was trimmed by 0 bases and J by 8 bases, leaving 10 bases between them. The V gene's germline CDR1 is GTSNPN and CDR2 SVGIG (reference sequence). The length of the CDR3 is 12 residues. CDR3 sequence reads: CAWSVKGVGYTF. DNA of the CDR3: TGTGCCTGGAGTGTAAAAGGGGTCGGCTACACCTTC.

This clone turned up a few times. The rearrangement uses TRBV6-6 and TRBJ1-1, with D tentatively TRBD1 (5 bases). Trimming took 4 bases from V and 12 from J, leaving 15 bases between them. CDR1 and CDR2 (germline): MNHNY, SVGAGI (reference sequence). The CDR3 is made up of 12 amino acids. The DNA of the CDR3 is TGTGCCAGCAGTTCGCGGGGGGGGGAGACTTTCTTT. This encodes CASSSRGGETFF.

Concerning this clone: In the same sample, other DNA sequences code for this CDR3. The V gene is TRBV6-1, the J gene TRBJ1-1; D unresolved. Germline lookup yields CDR1 MNHNS and CDR2 SASEGT. The CDR3 runs 13 residues. V shed 0 bases and J shed 3 bases, with 5 bases lying between them. The CDR3 DNA is TGTGCCAGCAGTGAAGCGGGCGACACTGAAGCTTTCTTT. Encoded protein: CASSEAGDTEAFF.

V gene TRBV12-3 or TRBV12-4 combines with J gene TRBJ2-3, with unresolved D. Trimming stripped 8 bases from V and 2 bases from J, with 5 bases between. CDR3 length: 11 residues. CDR3 DNA: TGTGCCAGCGAAGCCACAGATACGCAGTATTTT. Encoded protein: CASEATDTQYF.

This clone has a handful of counts. The genes are TRBV6-1 and TRBJ2-2; a possible D gene is TRBD2 (6 bases). The CDR3 contains 15 residues. V lost 3 bases and J 8 bases, leaving 16 bases between the germline ends. CDR1 and CDR2 from the germline V gene are MNHNS and SASEGT. The CDR3 loop is CASSDDLGGVGELFF. CDR3 in DNA: TGTGCCAGCAGTGACGACTTAGGAGGGGTTGGGGAGCTGTTTTTT.

In this sample, this clone turned up a few times. The chain carries TRBV6-5 and TRBJ1-5; D not certain. The CDR3 is 15 amino acids. Germline V gene data show CDR1 as MNHEY and CDR2 as SVGAGI. Deletions cut 6 bases from V and 2 bases from J, with 14 bases between. CDR3 in amino acids: CASSITRGGNQPQHF. The CDR3 DNA follows: TGTGCCAGCAGCATAACAAGAGGTGGCAATCAGCCCCAGCATTTT.

This clone was observed a single time. The gene calls are TRBV5-1 and TRBJ1-3; D is perhaps TRBD1 (6 bases). The V gene's germline CDR1 is SGHRS and CDR2 YFSETQ. Trimming took off 0 bases at V and 0 bases at J, with 10 bases between the two ends. The CDR3 contains 16 residues. The CDR3 sequence: CASSLGTGSSGNTIYF. The CDR3 DNA sequence: TGCGCCAGCAGCTTGGGAACAGGGAGCTCTGGAAACACCATATATTTT.

The chain has TRBV6-2 or TRBV6-3 and TRBJ1-1; D call uncertain. V dropped 6 bases and J dropped 5 bases, with 7 bases sitting between them. The length of the CDR3 is 11 residues. CDR1 MNHEY and CDR2 SVGEGT come from the germline V gene. For the CDR3, the DNA is TGTGCCAGCAGCGAGGGAACTGAAGCTTTCTTT. Its protein product is CASSEGTEAFF.

The chain employs TRBV21-1 and TRBJ1-5; TRBD1, the table's D call, was not compared with the DNA. TRBV21-1 is listed as a pseudogene. The length of the CDR3 is 15 residues. The CDR3 DNA follows: TGTGCCAGCAGTCGAGCTGGGGGCTGCAATCAGCCCCAGCATTTT. Encoded protein: CASSRAGGCNQPQHF.